This TCR beta chain was identified in a study of cytomegalovirus exposure and HLA in healthy donors. Looked up from germline, CDR1 is SGHVS and CDR2 is FQNEAQ. This CDR3 contains 14 residues. V dropped 4 bases and J dropped 2 bases, with 9 bases sitting between them. PCR primers comprised 60 Vbeta and 13 Jbeta primers. Only in-frame clones appear in the TCRdb table, and some are missing; sequencing was by immunoSEQ multiplex PCR. The table includes under 200,000 clones, around 80% detected once. The receptor was isolated from a male donor in good health and CMV-seronegative. The sample taken for sequencing was PBMCs. The V and J genes are TRBV7-8 and TRBJ1-3; D is undetermined. CDR3 residues: CASSYLGPGNTIYF. The CDR3, as DNA: TGTGCCAGCAGCTACCTTGGGCCTGGAAACACCATATATTTT.